The 32 T cell receptor beta chains below were found in one sample sequenced in a study of T cells after yellow fever vaccination. TCRdb re-derived calls from the 5' RACE reads in MiXCR, one entry per CDR3 protein. The sample carries some 240,000 distinct CDR3 sequences, 3% to 4% recorded once. Sequencing used CD4+ T cells sorted from PBMCs, obtained 10 days after the yellow fever booster vaccination. The receptors stem from a man aged 18 to 35 who received the YFV17D yellow fever vaccine.

This clonotype was observed a handful of times. The chain couples TRBV7-9 to TRBJ2-4; TRBD2 agrees at 12 bases. The V gene's germline CDR1 is SEHNR and CDR2 FQNEAQ (reference sequence). V gave up 5 bases and J gave up 8 bases; unmatched junction bases: 7. The CDR3 covers 15 residues. CDR3 protein: CASSDRTSGEDIQYF. As DNA, the CDR3 is TGTGCCAGCAGCGATCGGACTAGCGGGGAGGACATTCAGTACTTC.

Ten or more counts support this clonotype. The chain links TRBV2 to TRBJ2-3, with D possibly being TRBD2 (5 bases). Germline values: CDR1 SNHLY, CDR2 FYNNEI. Trimming removed 8 bases at V and 1 base at J, with 10 bases between. The CDR3 is 13 residues long. The CDR3 DNA reads TGTGCCAGCTCATATAGCGGCACAGATACGCAGTATTTT. This codes for CASSYSGTDTQYF.

This clonotype has a count of ten or more. The V and J genes are TRBV4-2 and TRBJ2-2, with D unclear. Germline CDR1 and CDR2: LGHNA and YNFKEQ. V lost 3 bases to trimming and J lost 5 bases, with 4 bases between them. This CDR3 is built from 12 residues. DNA for the CDR3: TGTGCCAGCAGCCACCGAACCGGGGAGCTGTTTTTT. Protein product: CASSHRTGELFF.

The table lists this clonotype with many counts. The genes are TRBV20-1 and TRBJ1-2, with TRBD1 as a possible D gene (5 bases). Between the trimmed V and J ends, which lost 1 base and 8 bases, there was a span of 14 bases. CDR1 is DFQATT, CDR2 SNEGSKA, per germline (reference sequence). The CDR3 length is 13 residues. The CDR3 sequence is CSARVAGDLGYTF. CDR3 bases: TGCAGTGCTAGAGTTGCGGGGGATCTAGGCTACACCTTC.

This clonotype was detected ten times or more. The CDR3 sequence is CASSQGVGIGELFF. The CDR3 DNA reads TGCGCCAGCAGCCAAGGCGTGGGTATCGGGGAGCTGTTTTTT. The V call is TRBV4-3, the J call TRBJ2-2; D is ambiguous. The CDR3 has 14 amino acids. Germline V lookup: CDR1 LGHNA, CDR2 YSLEER. The V end lost 1 base, the J end lost 7 bases, and 10 bases lay between the germline ends.

This clonotype was seen many times. V and J are TRBV6-5 and TRBJ1-2; D unclear. This CDR3 has 15 amino acids. The V and J ends lost 2 bases and 2 bases respectively, with 12 bases between them. Germline V CDR1 and CDR2: MNHEY, SVGAGI. The CDR3 nucleotides read TGTGCCAGCAGTTACCTCTCGAGGGCCAACTATGGCTACACCTTC. This sequence encodes CASSYLSRANYGYTF.

The chain is built from TRBV30 and TRBJ2-5; no firm D call. This CDR3 region has 13 residues. V lost 1 base, J lost 1 base, and 7 bases lay in between. The V gene's germline CDR1 is GTSNPN and CDR2 SVGIG (reference sequence). As DNA, the CDR3 is TGTGCCTGGAGTGGGGCTAGCCAAGAGACCCAGTACTTC. This translates into CAWSGASQETQYF.

The chain joins TRBV7-8 to TRBJ2-7; D gene unclear. The germline V gene encodes CDR1 SGHVS and CDR2 FQNEAQ. There are 12 residues in the CDR3. V gave up 5 bases and J gave up 4 bases, with 9 bases separating them. As DNA, the CDR3 is TGTGCCAGCAGCCAGCTTCTTTACGAGCAGTACGTC. Its protein is CASSQLLYEQYV.

This clonotype showed up many times. The gene calls are TRBV20-1 and TRBJ1-1, with 9 nucleotides matching TRBD1. This CDR3 spans 15 amino acids. The V segment lost 5 bases and the J segment 1 base; nucleotides outside the gene matches: 8. Germline V CDR1 and CDR2: DFQATT, SNEGSKA (reference sequence). CDR3 protein: CSAPRGGQGNTEAFF. The CDR3 DNA is TGCAGTGCTCCCCGAGGGGGACAGGGGAACACTGAAGCTTTCTTT.

V and J are TRBV6-6 and TRBJ2-1; a weak D match, TRBD1 (5 bases). Deletions cut 7 bases from V and 10 bases from J, with 17 bases between. CDR3 length: 13 residues. Per the germline V gene, CDR1 is MNHNY and CDR2 is SVGAGI (reference sequence). The CDR3 reads CASTPREDGEQFF. Written as DNA, the CDR3 is TGTGCCAGCACCCCCAGGGAAGATGGGGAGCAGTTCTTC.

This clonotype came up many times. V is TRBV20-1 and J is TRBJ2-7, with D perhaps matching TRBD2 (7 bases). The CDR3 totals 13 residues. Germline values: CDR1 DFQATT, CDR2 SNEGSKA (reference sequence). CDR3 DNA sequence: TGCAGGGAAGGGGCGGGGGCATCCTACGAGCAGTACGTC. As protein: CREGAGASYEQYV.

This clonotype was seen many times. This rearrangement joins TRBV5-6 to TRBJ2-7; 10 bases agree with TRBD1. From germline, CDR1 is SGHDT and CDR2 YYEEEE. There are 15 residues in the CDR3. V lost 6 bases, J lost 6 bases, and 12 bases stayed unmatched. Here the CDR3 reads CASNTLKGTGAEQYV. The DNA of the CDR3 is TGTGCCAGCAACACACTGAAGGGGACAGGGGCCGAGCAGTACGTC.

This clonotype was seen a handful of times. The chain employs TRBV6-5 and TRBJ2-3, with D possibly being TRBD1 (5 bases). Trimming took off 5 bases at V and 5 bases at J, with 14 bases between the two ends. Germline V CDR1 and CDR2: MNHEY, SVGAGI. This CDR3 has 14 residues. The DNA of the CDR3 is TGTGCCAGCAGTCTCCAGGGTCTGATAGATACGCAGTATTTT. Translating gives CASSLQGLIDTQYF.

This chain uses TRBV28 with TRBJ2-7, with 10 bases aligning to TRBD1. The V segment lost 6 bases and the J segment 4 bases; nucleotides outside the gene matches: 6. The CDR3 has 14 amino acids. Germline V gene sequence: CDR1 MDHEN, CDR2 SYDVKM. CDR3 sequence (DNA): TGTGCCAGCAGAACCGGGACAGGGGAATACGAGCAGTACGTC. Protein sequence: CASRTGTGEYEQYV.

Many counts were recorded for this clonotype. The chain recombines TRBV2 with TRBJ2-5, with D possibly TRBD1 on 6 matching bases. The V end was cut by 6 bases, the J end by 4 bases, with 9 bases between. Germline-derived CDR1 and CDR2 are SNHLY and FYNNEI. The CDR3 is 12 residues long. CDR3: CASRDRGETQYF. DNA for the CDR3: TGTGCCAGCAGGGACAGAGGAGAGACCCAGTACTTC.

The chain combines TRBV19 with TRBJ2-3; D remains ambiguous. V was clipped by 2 bases and J by 6 bases, with 12 bases between them. Germline lookup yields CDR1 LNHDA and CDR2 SQIVND (reference sequence). The CDR3 loop spans 14 amino acids. CDR3 in DNA: TGTGCCAGTAGTATACGGCTATTCTCCGATACGCAGTATTTT. Residues: CASSIRLFSDTQYF. Looking up the rest from reference TRBV19 and TRBJ2-3 gives the full variable domain: DGGITQSPKYLFRKEGQNVTLSCEQNLNHDAMYWYRQDPGQGLRLIYYSQIVNDFQKGDIAEGYSVSREKKESFPLTVTSAQKNPTAFYLCASSIRLFSDTQYFGPGTRLTVL.

Only a few counts were recorded for this clonotype. J is TRBJ1-2 and V is TRBV5-1; TRBD1 is a possible D gene (6 bases). Trimming left V 3 bases short and J 8 bases short, with 11 bases between. The CDR3 covers 12 residues. Germline V gene sequence: CDR1 SGHRS, CDR2 YFSETQ. For the CDR3, the DNA is TGCGCCAGCAGCTATACAGGGAAAGGCTACACCTTC. It is translated as CASSYTGKGYTF. The full variable domain, with the rest looked up from reference TRBV5-1 and TRBJ1-2, is KAGVTQTPRYLIKTRGQQVTLSCSPISGHRSVSWYQQTPGQGLQFLFEYFSETQRNKGNFPGRFSGRQFSNSRSEMNVSTLELGDSALYLCASSYTGKGYTFGSGTRLTVV.

This clonotype turned up a few times. V gene TRBV19 combines with J gene TRBJ2-5; D is undetermined. Germline V CDR1 and CDR2: LNHDA, SQIVND (reference sequence). The CDR3 is 13 residues long. V was shortened by 5 bases and J by 4 bases, with 11 bases between the two germline ends. For the CDR3, the DNA is TGTGCCAGTAGTGTCTTGGGCCCAGAGACCCAGTACTTC. This gives the protein CASSVLGPETQYF.

This clonotype was counted a few times. This rearrangement joins TRBV6-2 or TRBV6-3 to TRBJ2-2, with TRBD2 matching 14 bases. This CDR3 region has 19 residues. CDR1 is MNHEY and CDR2 is SVGEGT in the germline V gene. V lost 5 bases to trimming and J lost 1 base; unmatched junction nucleotides: 9. CDR3 nucleotide sequence: TGTGCCAGCAGTGGGCGACTAGCGGGGGGGCCGTTGAACACCGGGGAGCTGTTTTTT. It codes for CASSGRLAGGPLNTGELFF.

This clonotype was observed a handful of times. This rearrangement joins TRBV29-1 to TRBJ2-7; 7 bases fit TRBD1. The trim removed 4 bases at V and 5 bases at J, leaving 5 bases unmatched. The length of the CDR3 is 12 residues. Germline V CDR1 and CDR2: SQVTM, ANQGSEA. The CDR3 here is CSVGTGVHEQYF. As DNA, the CDR3 is TGCAGCGTTGGGACAGGCGTCCACGAGCAGTACTTC.

The table lists this clonotype with many counts. The V gene is TRBV7-9, the J gene TRBJ1-2; D unresolved. The CDR3 totals 12 residues. The ends were cut back, 3 bases at V and 5 bases at J, with 7 bases in the middle. From germline, CDR1 is SEHNR and CDR2 FQNEAQ (reference sequence). The CDR3 here is CASSFVGYGYTF. The CDR3 DNA sequence: TGTGCCAGCAGCTTCGTCGGTTATGGCTACACCTTC.

This clonotype was detected many times. The chain joins TRBV10-3 to TRBJ1-5; D ambiguous. The CDR3 covers 12 residues. Germline CDR1 reads ENHRY; CDR2 reads SYGVKD. Trimming took 3 bases from V and 0 from J, leaving 0 bases between them. The CDR3 protein is CAISDSNQPQHF. The CDR3 nucleotides are TGTGCCATCAGTGATAGCAATCAGCCCCAGCATTTT.

This clonotype was picked up many times. V is TRBV28 and J is TRBJ2-2, with 8 bases aligning to TRBD1. Germline V gene sequence: CDR1 MDHEN, CDR2 SYDVKM. After removal of 2 bases from V and 3 bases from J, the junction contained 2 bases not matched to a gene. CDR3 length: 15 amino acids. The CDR3 coding sequence is TGTGCCAGCAGTTTAGCAGGGGGCTACACCGGGGAGCTGTTTTTT. Translation gives CASSLAGGYTGELFF.

This clonotype appeared a few times. The rearrangement joins TRBV5-6 to TRBJ1-1; TRBD1 agrees at 8 bases. The V gene's germline CDR1 is SGHDT and CDR2 YYEEEE. This CDR3 region has 13 residues. V dropped 5 bases and J dropped 5; count of bases not matched to a gene: 5. CDR3 in DNA: TGTGCCAGCAGACTAACAGGGGGAACTGAAGCTTTCTTT. Protein: CASRLTGGTEAFF. The variable domain in full, with the rest retrieved from reference TRBV5-6 and TRBJ1-1, is DAGVTQSPTHLIKTRGQQVTLRCSPKSGHDTVSWYQQALGQGPQFIFQYYEEEERQRGNFPDRFSGHQFPNYSSELNVNALLLGDSALYLCASRLTGGTEAFFGQGTRLTVV.

This clonotype was counted many times. The V and J genes are TRBV14 and TRBJ2-7, with a tentative D call TRBD2 (5 bases). Germline assignment: CDR1 SGHDN and CDR2 FVKESK. The CDR3 has 15 amino acids. V lost 9 bases and J 4 bases, leaving 22 bases between the germline ends. CDR3 residues: CARSAGPPGEYEQYV. CDR3 sequence (DNA): TGTGCCAGGTCCGCCGGGCCCCCCGGGGAATACGAGCAGTACGTC.

CDR3 sequence reads: CAGSGTLGDTQYF. DNA of the CDR3: TGTGCCGGCTCCGGGACACTTGGAGATACGCAGTATTTT. The chain couples TRBV6-2 or TRBV6-3 to TRBJ2-3, with D perhaps TRBD1 (6 bases). This CDR3 contains 13 residues. Germline V CDR1 and CDR2: MNHEY, SVGEGT. The V gene lost 11 bases and the J gene lost 5 bases, with 17 bases spanning the gap.

This clonotype came up a few times. The chain has TRBV7-2 and TRBJ2-2; TRBD1 matches at 7 bases. This CDR3 is built from 14 residues. Germline V gene lookup returns CDR1 SGHTA and CDR2 FQGNSA. Losses at the gene ends were 1 base for V and 5 bases for J; bases not matched to a gene: 1. This chain's CDR3 is CASSLEQGTGELFF. The CDR3 nucleotides are TGTGCCAGCAGCTTAGAACAGGGGACCGGGGAGCTGTTTTTT.

This clonotype has just a few counts. The chain couples TRBV15 to TRBJ2-7; a possible D gene is TRBD1 (6 bases). The CDR3 totals 18 residues. Germline loops: CDR1 LNHNV, CDR2 YYDKDF (reference sequence). The V end lost 1 base, the J end lost 3 bases, and 22 bases lay between the germline ends. The CDR3 DNA sequence: TGTGCCACCAGCAGAGCGATACTAGACAGGTGGCGAGACTACGAGCAGTACTTC. Translation gives CATSRAILDRWRDYEQYF.

The chain uses TRBV5-4 and TRBJ1-2; 7 bases are shared with TRBD1. V trimming: 4 bases; J trimming: 4 bases; junction bases outside the gene matches: 10. Per the germline V gene, CDR1 is SGHNT and CDR2 is YYREEE (reference sequence). The CDR3 is 15 residues long. Written as DNA, the CDR3 is TGTGCCAGCAGCACCAGGACAGGCCCCCTCTATGGCTACACCTTC. It translates to CASSTRTGPLYGYTF.

In its sample, this clonotype was seen many times. The rearrangement links TRBV7-3 to TRBJ1-6; D might be TRBD1 (6 bases). CDR1 and CDR2 from the germline V gene are SGHTA and FQGTGA. CDR3 length: 14 amino acids. V was trimmed by 5 bases and J by 6 bases, leaving 11 bases between them. The CDR3 loop is CASSPGQPNSPLHF. In DNA form, the CDR3 reads TGTGCCAGCAGCCCTGGACAGCCTAATTCACCCCTCCACTTT.

The chain recombines TRBV12-3 or TRBV12-4 with TRBJ1-1; D remains unclear. The CDR3 sequence is 14 residues long. The V end lost 3 bases, the J end lost 2 bases, and 10 bases lay between the germline ends. CDR3 loop: CASSLQVFNTEAFF. CDR3 in DNA: TGTGCCAGCAGTTTGCAGGTTTTCAACACTGAAGCTTTCTTT.

The chain employs TRBV4-2 and TRBJ2-1; D remains ambiguous. Trimming cost V 3 bases and J 0 bases, with 12 bases left between them. This CDR3 has 16 amino acids. CDR1 is LGHNA and CDR2 is YNFKEQ in the germline V gene. The CDR3 nucleotides read TGTGCCAGCAGCCACCGCGACAAGAGCTCCTACAATGAGCAGTTCTTC. Translation gives CASSHRDKSSYNEQFF.